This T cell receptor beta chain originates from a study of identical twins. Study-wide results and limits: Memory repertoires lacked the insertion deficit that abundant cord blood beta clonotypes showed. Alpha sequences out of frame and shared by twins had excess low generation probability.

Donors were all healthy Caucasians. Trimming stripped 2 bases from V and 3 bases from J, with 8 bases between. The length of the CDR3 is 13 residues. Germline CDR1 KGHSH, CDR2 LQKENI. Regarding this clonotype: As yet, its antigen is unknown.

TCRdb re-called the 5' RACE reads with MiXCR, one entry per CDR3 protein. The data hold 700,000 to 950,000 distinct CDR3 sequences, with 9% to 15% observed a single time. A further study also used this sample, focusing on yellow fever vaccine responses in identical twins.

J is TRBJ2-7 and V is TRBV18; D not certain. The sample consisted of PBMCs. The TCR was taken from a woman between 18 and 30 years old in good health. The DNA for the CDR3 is TGTGCCAGCTCACCAAGCCCCGGCTACGAGCAGTACTTC. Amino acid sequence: CASSPSPGYEQYF. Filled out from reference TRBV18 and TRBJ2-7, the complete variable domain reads NAGVMQNPRHLVRRRGQEARLRCSPMKGHSHVYWYRQLPEEGLKFMVYLQKENIIDESGMPKERFSAEFPKEGPSILRIQQVVRGDSAAYFCASSPSPGYEQYFGPGTRLTVT.